This T cell receptor beta chain derives from a study of control samples from healthy donors and cancer patients. TCRdb's table, derived via immunoSEQ multiplex PCR, lists solely in-frame clones and lacks some. The profile covers 110,000 to 150,000 clones, with roughly 94% appearing a single time and 10% to 15% taken by the ten largest. Sequenced sample: blood. The TCR was taken from a man aged 40-55 years in good health.

The CDR3 nucleotides are TGTGCCATCAGTGCCCTAGGGAGGGGAGACTCCTACGAGCAGTACTTC. Translating it yields CAISALGRGDSYEQYF. The gene calls are TRBV10-3 and TRBJ2-7; 7 bases line up with TRBD2. Germline-derived CDR1 and CDR2 are ENHRY and SYGVKD. This CDR3 comprises 16 residues. With 4 bases clipped from V and 0 bases from J, the junction kept 9 bases outside the gene matches.